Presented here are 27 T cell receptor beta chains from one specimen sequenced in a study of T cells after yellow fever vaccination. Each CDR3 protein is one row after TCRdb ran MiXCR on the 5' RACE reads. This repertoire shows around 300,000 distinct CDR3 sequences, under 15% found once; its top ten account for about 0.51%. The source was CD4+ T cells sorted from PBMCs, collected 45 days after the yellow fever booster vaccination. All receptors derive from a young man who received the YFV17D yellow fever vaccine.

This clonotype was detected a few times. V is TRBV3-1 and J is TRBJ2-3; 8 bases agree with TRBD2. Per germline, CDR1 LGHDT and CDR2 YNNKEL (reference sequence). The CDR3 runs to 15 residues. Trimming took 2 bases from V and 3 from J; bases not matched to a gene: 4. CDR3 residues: CASSQRLALTDTQYF. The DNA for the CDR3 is TGTGCCAGCAGCCAAAGACTAGCGTTGACAGATACGCAGTATTTT.

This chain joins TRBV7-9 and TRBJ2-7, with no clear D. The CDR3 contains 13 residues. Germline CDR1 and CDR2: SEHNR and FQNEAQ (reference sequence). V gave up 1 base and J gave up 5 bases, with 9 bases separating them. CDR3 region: CASSLGPRDEQYF. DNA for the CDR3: TGTGCCAGCAGCTTAGGCCCACGAGACGAGCAGTACTTC.

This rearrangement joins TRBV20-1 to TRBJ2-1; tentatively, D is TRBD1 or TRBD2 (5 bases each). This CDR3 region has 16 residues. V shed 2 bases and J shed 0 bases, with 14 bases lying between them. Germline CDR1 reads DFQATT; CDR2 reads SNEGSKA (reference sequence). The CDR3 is CSARPPGASSYNEQFF. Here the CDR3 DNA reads TGCAGTGCTAGACCGCCCGGGGCCAGCTCCTACAATGAGCAGTTCTTC.

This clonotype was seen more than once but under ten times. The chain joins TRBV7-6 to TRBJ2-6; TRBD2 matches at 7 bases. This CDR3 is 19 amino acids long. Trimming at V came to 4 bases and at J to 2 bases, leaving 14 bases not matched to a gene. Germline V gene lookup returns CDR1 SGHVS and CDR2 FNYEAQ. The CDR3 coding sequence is TGTGCCAGCAGCTCCAGATTCCAGCGGGGAGCCCCTGGGGCCAACGTCCTGACTTTC. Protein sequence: CASSSRFQRGAPGANVLTF.

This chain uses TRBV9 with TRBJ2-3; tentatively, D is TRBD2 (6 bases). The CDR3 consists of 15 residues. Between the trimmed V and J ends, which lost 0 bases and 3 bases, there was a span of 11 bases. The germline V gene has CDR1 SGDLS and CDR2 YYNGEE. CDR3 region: CASSVVGGKTDTQYF. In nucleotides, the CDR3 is TGTGCCAGCAGCGTAGTTGGCGGGAAGACAGATACGCAGTATTTT. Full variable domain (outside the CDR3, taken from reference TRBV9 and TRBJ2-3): DSGVTQTPKHLITATGQRVTLRCSPRSGDLSVYWYQQSLDQGLQFLIQYYNGEERAKGNILERFSAQQFPDLHSELNLSSLELGDSALYFCASSVVGGKTDTQYFGPGTRLTVL.

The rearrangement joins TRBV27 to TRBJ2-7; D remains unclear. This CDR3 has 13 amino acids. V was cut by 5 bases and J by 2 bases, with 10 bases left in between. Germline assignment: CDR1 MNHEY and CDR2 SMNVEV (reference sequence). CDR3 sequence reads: CASSSGDTYEQYF. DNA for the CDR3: TGTGCCAGCAGTAGTGGGGATACCTACGAGCAGTACTTC.

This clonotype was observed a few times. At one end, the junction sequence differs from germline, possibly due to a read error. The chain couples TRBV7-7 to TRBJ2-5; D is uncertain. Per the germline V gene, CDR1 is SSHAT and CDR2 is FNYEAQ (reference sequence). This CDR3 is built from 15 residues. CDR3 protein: CASSLGWGSDETQYF. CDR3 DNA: TGTGCTAGCAGCTTAGGGTGGGGATCGGACGAGACCCAGTACTTC.

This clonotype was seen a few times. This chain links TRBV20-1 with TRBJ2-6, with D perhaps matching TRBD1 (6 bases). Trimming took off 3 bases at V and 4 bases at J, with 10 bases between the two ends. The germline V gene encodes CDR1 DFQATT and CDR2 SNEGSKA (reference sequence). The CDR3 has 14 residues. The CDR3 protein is CSASLGTGANVLTF. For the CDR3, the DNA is TGCAGTGCTAGTTTGGGGACAGGGGCCAACGTCCTGACTTTC.

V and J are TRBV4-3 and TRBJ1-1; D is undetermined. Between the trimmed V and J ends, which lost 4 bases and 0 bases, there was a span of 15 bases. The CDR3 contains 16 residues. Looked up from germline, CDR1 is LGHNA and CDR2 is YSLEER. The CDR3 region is CASSRTLRLLNTEAFF. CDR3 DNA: TGCGCCAGCAGCCGAACGCTCCGCCTCCTGAACACTGAAGCTTTCTTT.

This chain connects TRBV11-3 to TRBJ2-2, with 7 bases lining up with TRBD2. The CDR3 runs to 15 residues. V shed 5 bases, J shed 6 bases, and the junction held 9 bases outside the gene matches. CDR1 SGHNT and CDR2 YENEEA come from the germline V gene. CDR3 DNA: TGTGCCAGCAGCACCCACGCTGGGGGGGCCGGGGAGCTGTTTTTT. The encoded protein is CASSTHAGGAGELFF.

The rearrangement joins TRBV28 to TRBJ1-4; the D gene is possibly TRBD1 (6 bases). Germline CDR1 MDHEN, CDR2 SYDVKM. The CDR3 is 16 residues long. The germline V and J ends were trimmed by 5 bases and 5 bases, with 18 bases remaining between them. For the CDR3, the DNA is TGTGCCAGCAGTCTACCCACAGGGTCCCCAAATGAAAAACTGTTTTTT. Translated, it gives CASSLPTGSPNEKLFF.

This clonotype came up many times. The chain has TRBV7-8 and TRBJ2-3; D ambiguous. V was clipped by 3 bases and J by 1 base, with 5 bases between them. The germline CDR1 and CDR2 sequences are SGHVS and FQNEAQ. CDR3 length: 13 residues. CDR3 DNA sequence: TGTGCCAGCAGCTTTGACCGCACAGATACGCAGTATTTT. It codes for CASSFDRTDTQYF.

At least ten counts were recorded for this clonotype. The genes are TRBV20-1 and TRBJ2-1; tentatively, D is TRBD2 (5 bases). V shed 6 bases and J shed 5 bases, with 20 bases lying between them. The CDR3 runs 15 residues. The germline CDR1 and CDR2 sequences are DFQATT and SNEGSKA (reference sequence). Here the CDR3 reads CSAPPGVAVDNEQFF. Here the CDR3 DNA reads TGCAGTGCCCCGCCCGGGGTAGCCGTGGACAATGAGCAGTTCTTC.

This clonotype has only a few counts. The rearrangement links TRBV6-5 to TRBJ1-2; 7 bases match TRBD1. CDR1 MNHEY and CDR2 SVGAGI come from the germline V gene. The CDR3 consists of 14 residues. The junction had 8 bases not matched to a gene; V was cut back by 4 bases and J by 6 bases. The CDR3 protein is CASSSRQGLNGYTF. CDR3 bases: TGTGCCAGCAGTTCTAGACAGGGTCTGAATGGCTACACCTTC.

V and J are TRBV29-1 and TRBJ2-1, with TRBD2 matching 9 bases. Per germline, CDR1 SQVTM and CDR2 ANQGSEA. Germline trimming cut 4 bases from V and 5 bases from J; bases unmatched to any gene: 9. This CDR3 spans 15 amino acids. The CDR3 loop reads CSVGPGTSSDNEQFF. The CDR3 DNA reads TGCAGCGTTGGGCCCGGGACTAGCAGTGACAATGAGCAGTTCTTC.

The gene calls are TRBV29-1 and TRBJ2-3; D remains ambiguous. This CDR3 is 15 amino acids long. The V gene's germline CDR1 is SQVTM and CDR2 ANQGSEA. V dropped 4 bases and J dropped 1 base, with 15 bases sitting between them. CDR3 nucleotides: TGCAGCGTTGCTCCGGGCTCCACTCGCACAGATACGCAGTATTTT. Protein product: CSVAPGSTRTDTQYF.

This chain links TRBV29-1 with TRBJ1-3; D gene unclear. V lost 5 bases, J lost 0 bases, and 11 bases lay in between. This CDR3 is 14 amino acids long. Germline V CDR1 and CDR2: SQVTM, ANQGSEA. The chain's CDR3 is CSVILQSSGNTIYF. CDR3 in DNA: TGCAGCGTTATACTACAGAGCTCTGGAAACACCATATATTTT.

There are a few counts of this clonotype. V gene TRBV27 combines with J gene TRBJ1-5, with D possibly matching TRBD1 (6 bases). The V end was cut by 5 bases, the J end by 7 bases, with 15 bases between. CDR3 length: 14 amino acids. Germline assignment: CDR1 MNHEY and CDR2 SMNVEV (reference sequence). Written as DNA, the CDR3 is TGTGCCAGCAGTATACAGGGTGTACAACAGCCCCAGCATTTT. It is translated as CASSIQGVQQPQHF.

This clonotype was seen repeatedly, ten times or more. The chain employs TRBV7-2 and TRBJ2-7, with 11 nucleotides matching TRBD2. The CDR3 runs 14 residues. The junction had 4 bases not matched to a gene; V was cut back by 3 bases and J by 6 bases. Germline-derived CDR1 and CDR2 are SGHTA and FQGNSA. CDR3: CASSLGLAVTEQYF. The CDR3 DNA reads TGTGCCAGCAGCTTGGGACTAGCGGTTACCGAGCAGTACTTC.

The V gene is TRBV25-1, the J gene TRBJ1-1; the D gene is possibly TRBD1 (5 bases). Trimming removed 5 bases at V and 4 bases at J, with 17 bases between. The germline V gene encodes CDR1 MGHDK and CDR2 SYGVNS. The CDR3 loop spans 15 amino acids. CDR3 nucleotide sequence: TGTGCCAGCAGTCTTCAGGGTGTAAGGGGCACTGAAGCTTTCTTT. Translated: CASSLQGVRGTEAFF.

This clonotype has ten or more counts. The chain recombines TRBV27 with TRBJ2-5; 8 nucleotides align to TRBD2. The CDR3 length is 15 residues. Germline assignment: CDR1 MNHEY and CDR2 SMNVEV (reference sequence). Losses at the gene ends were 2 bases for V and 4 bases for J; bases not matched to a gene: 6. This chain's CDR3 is CASSLSLAGRETQYF. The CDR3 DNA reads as TGTGCCAGCAGTTTAAGCCTAGCGGGCCGAGAGACCCAGTACTTC.

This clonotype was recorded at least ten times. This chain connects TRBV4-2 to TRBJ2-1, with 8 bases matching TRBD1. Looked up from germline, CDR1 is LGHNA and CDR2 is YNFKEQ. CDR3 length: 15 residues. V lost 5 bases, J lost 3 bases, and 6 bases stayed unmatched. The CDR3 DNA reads TGTGCCAGCAGCTCCGGGACAGGTGACTACAATGAGCAGTTCTTC. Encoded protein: CASSSGTGDYNEQFF.

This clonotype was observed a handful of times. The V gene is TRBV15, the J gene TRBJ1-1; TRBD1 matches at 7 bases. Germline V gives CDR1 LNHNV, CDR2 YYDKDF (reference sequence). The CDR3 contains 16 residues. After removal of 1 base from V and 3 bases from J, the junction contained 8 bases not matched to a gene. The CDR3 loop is CATSRGVKGAYTEAFF. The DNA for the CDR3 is TGTGCCACCAGCAGAGGGGTGAAGGGGGCTTACACTGAAGCTTTCTTT.

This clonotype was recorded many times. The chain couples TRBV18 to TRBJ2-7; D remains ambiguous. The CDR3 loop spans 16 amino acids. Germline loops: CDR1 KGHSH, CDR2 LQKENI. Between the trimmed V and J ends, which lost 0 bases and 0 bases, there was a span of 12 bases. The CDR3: CASSPPLPYSSYEQYF. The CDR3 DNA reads TGTGCCAGCTCACCACCCCTTCCGTACAGCTCCTACGAGCAGTACTTC.

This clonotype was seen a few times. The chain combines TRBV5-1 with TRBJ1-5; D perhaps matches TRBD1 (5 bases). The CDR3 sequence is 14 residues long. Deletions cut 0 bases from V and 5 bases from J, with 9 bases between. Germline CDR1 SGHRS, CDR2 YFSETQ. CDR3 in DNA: TGCGCCAGCAGCTTGGCGGGGGGGGATCAGCCCCAGCATTTT. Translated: CASSLAGGDQPQHF.

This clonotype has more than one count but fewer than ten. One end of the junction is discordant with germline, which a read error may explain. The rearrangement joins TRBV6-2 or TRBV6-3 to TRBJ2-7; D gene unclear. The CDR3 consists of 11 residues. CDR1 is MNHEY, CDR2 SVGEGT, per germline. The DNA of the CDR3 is TGTGCCAGAGTATCTACCGAGGCCCTTCTTTTC. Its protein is CARVSTEALLF.

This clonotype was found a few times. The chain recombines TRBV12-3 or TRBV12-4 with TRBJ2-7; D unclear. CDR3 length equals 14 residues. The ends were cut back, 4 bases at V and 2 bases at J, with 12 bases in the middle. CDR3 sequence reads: CASSSSRAPYEQYF. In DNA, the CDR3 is TGTGCCAGCAGTTCTTCAAGGGCACCCTACGAGCAGTACTTC.